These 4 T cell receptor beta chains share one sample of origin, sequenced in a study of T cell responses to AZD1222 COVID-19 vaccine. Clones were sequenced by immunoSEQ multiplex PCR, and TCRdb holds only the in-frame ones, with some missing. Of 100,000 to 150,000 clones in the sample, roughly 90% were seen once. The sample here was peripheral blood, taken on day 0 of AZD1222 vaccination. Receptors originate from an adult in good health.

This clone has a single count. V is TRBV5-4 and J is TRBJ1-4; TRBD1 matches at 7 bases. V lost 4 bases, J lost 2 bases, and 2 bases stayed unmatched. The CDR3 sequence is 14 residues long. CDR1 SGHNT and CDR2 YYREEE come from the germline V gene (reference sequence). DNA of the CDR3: TGTGCCAGCAGCCCAGGGGGTACTAATGAAAAACTGTTTTTT. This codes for CASSPGGTNEKLFF.

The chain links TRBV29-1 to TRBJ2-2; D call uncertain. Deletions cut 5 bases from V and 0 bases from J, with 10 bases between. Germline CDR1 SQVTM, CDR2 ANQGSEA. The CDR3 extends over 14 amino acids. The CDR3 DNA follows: TGCAGCGTTCAATCCGATCCGAACACCGGGGAGCTGTTTTTT. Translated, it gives CSVQSDPNTGELFF.

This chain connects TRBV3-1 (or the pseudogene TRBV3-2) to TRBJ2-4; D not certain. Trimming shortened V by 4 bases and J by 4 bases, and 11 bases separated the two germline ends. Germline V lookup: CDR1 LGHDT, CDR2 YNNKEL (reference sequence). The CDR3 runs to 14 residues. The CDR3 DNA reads TGTGCCAGCAGCCGTGCGGACCCGAAAAACATTCAGTACTTC. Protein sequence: CASSRADPKNIQYF.

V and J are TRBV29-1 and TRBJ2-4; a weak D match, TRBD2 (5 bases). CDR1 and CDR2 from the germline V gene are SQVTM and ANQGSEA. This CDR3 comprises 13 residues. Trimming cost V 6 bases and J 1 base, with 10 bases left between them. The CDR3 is CSVLQRAKNIQYF. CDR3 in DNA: TGCAGCGTCCTTCAGCGGGCCAAAAACATTCAGTACTTC.